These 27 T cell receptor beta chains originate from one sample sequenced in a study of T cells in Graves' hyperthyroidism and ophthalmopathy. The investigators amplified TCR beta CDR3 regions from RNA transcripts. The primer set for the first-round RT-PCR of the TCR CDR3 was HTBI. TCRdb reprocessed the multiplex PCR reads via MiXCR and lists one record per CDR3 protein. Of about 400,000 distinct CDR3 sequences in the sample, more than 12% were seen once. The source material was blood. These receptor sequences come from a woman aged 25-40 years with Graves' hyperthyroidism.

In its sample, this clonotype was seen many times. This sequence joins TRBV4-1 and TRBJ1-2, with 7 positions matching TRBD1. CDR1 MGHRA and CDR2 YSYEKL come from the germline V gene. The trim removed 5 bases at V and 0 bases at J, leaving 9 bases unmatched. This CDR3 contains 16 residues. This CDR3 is CASSVPGTAPNYGYTF. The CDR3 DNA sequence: TGCGCCAGCAGCGTCCCAGGGACAGCGCCTAACTATGGCTACACCTTC.

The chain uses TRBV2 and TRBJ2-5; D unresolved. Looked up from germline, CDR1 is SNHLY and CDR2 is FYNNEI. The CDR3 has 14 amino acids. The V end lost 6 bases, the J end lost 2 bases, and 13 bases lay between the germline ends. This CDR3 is CASSVTPIQETQYF. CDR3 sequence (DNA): TGTGCCAGCAGCGTAACACCGATACAAGAGACCCAGTACTTC.

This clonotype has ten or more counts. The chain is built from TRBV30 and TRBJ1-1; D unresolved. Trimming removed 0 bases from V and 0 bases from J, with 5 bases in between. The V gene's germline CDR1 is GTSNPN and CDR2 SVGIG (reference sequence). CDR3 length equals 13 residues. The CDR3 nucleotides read TGTGCCTGGAGTGTCAGCTTGAACACTGAAGCTTTCTTT. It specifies CAWSVSLNTEAFF.

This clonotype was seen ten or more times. Here the CDR3 reads CASSSSGSRDTQYF. The DNA for the CDR3 is TGTGCCAGCAGTTCAAGCGGGAGTCGGGATACGCAGTATTTT. The V gene is TRBV12-3 or TRBV12-4, the J gene TRBJ2-3; TRBD2 aligns across 8 bases. With V trimmed by 4 bases and J by 6 bases, 6 bases remained unmatched. This CDR3 spans 14 amino acids.

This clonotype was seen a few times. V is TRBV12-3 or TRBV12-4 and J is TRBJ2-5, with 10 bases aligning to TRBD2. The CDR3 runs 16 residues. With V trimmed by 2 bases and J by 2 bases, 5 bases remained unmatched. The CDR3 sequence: CASSLMGTSAQETQYF. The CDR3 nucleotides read TGTGCCAGCAGTTTAATGGGGACTAGCGCTCAAGAGACCCAGTACTTC.

The CDR3 spells CASSVAEREYDEQFF. In DNA, the CDR3 is TGTGCCAGCAGCGTAGCTGAGCGGGAGTACGATGAGCAGTTCTTC. The genes are TRBV9 and TRBJ2-1, with 8 bases aligning to TRBD2. Germline CDR1 SGDLS, CDR2 YYNGEE. CDR3 size: 15 residues. The V segment lost 0 bases and the J segment 8 bases; nucleotides outside the gene matches: 7.

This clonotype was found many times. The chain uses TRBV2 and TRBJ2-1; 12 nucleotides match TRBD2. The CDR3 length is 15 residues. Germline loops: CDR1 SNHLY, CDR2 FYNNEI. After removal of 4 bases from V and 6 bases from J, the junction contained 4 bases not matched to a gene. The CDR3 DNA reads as TGTGCCAGCAGTGGCACTAGCGGGAGGCCCAATGAGCAGTTCTTC. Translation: CASSGTSGRPNEQFF.

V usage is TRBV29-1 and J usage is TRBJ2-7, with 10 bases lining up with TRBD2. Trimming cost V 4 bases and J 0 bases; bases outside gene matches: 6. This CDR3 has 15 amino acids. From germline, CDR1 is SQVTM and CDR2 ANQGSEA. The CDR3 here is CSVGGLATSSYEQYF. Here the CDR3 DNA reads TGCAGCGTTGGGGGACTAGCGACGAGCTCCTACGAGCAGTACTTC.

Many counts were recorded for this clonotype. CDR3 sequence (DNA): TGTGCCAGCAGTCTCTCGGAGACCCAGTACTTC. This translates into CASSLSETQYF. This chain joins TRBV12-3 or TRBV12-4 and TRBJ2-5, with D unresolved. Trimming removed 5 bases at V and 5 bases at J, with 6 bases between. This CDR3 has 11 residues.

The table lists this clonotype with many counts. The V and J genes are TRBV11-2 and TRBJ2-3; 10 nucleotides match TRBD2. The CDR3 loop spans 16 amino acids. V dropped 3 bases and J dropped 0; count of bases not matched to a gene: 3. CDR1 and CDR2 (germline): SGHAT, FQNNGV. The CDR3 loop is CASSFSGRASTDTQYF. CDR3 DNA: TGTGCCAGCAGCTTCAGCGGGAGGGCCAGCACAGATACGCAGTATTTT.

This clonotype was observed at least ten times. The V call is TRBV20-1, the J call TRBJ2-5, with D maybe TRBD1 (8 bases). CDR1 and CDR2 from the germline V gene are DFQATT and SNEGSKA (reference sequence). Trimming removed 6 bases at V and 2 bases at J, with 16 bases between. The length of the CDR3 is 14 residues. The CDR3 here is CSARTGREQETQYF. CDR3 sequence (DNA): TGCAGTGCCCGGACAGGGAGGGAACAAGAGACCCAGTACTTC.

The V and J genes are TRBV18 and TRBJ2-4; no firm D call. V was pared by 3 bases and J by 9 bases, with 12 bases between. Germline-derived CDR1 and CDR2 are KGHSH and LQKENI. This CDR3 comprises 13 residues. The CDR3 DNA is TGTGCCAGCTCACCCGGCCGCGTTACCATTCAGTACTTC. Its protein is CASSPGRVTIQYF.

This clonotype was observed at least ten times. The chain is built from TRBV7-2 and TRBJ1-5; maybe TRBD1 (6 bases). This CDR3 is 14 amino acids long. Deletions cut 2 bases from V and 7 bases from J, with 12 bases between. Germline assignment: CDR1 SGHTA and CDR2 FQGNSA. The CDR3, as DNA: TGTGCCAGCAGCTTAAACAACAGGGACCAGCCCCAGCATTTT. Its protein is CASSLNNRDQPQHF.

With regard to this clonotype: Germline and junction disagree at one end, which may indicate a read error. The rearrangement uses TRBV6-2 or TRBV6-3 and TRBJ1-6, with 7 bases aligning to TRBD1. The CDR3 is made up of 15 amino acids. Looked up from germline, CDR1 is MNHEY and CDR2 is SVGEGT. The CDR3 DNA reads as TGTGCCGGCAGTGGAGACAGGGCTAAGGATTCACCCCTCCACTTT. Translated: CAGSGDRAKDSPLHF.

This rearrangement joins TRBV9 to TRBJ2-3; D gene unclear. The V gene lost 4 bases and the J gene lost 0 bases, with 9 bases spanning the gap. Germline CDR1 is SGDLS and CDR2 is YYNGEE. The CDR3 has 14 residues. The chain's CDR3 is CASSFGPSTDTQYF. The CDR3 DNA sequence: TGTGCCAGCAGCTTTGGGCCTAGCACAGATACGCAGTATTTT. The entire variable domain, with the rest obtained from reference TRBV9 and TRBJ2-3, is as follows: DSGVTQTPKHLITATGQRVTLRCSPRSGDLSVYWYQQSLDQGLQFLIQYYNGEERAKGNILERFSAQQFPDLHSELNLSSLELGDSALYFCASSFGPSTDTQYFGPGTRLTVL.

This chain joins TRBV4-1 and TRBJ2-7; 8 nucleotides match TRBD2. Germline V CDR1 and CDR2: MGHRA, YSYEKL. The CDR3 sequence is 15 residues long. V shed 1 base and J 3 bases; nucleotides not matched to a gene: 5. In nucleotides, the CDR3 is TGCGCCAGCAGCCAAGCCAGCGGGAGCGTCTACGAGCAGTACTTC. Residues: CASSQASGSVYEQYF.

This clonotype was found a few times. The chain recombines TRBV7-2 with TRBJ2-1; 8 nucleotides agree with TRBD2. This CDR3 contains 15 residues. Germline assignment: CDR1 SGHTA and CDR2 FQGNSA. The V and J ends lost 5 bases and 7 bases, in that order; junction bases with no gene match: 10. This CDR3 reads CASSRRVAGQNEQFF. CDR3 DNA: TGTGCCAGCAGCCGACGGGTAGCGGGACAAAATGAGCAGTTCTTC.

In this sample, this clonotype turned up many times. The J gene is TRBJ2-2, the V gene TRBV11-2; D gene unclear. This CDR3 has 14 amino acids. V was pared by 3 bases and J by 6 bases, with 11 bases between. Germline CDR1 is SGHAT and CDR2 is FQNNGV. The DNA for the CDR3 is TGTGCCAGCAGCTTTACCCCCAGCGCCGGGGAGCTGTTTTTT. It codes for CASSFTPSAGELFF.

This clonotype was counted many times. The CDR3, as DNA: TGCAGTGCTAGAGACGGCGGGAGCGGACAGTTAAGGCCGGGAGAGACCCAGTACTTC. Translating gives CSARDGGSGQLRPGETQYF. V gene TRBV20-1 combines with J gene TRBJ2-5; tentatively, D is TRBD2 (7 bases). This CDR3 has 19 residues. Looked up from germline, CDR1 is DFQATT and CDR2 is SNEGSKA (reference sequence). V lost 0 bases and J lost 4, with 27 bases in between.

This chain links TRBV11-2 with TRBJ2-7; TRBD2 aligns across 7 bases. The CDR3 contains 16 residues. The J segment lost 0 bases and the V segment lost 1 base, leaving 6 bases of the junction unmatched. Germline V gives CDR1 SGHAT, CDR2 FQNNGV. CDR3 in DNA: TGTGCCAGCAGCTTAGGTCTTACGGGAGGCTCCTACGAGCAGTACTTC. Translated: CASSLGLTGGSYEQYF.

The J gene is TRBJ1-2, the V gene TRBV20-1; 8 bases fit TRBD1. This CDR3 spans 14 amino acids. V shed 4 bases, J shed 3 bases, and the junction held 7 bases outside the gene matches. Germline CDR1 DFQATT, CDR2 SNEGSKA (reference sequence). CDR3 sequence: CSAKEDRGHYGYTF. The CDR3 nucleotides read TGCAGTGCTAAGGAAGACAGGGGACACTATGGCTACACCTTC.

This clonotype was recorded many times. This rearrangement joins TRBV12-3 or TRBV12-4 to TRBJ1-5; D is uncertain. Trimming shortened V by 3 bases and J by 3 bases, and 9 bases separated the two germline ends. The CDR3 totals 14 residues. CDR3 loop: CASSFLGNNQPQHF. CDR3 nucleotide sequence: TGTGCCAGCAGTTTTCTGGGTAACAATCAGCCCCAGCATTTT.

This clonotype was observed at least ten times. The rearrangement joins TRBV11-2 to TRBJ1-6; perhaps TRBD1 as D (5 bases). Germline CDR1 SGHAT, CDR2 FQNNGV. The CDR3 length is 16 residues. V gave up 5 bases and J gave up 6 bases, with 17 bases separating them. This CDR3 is CASSLREVRGNSPLHF. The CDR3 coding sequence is TGTGCCAGCAGCCTCAGGGAGGTGAGGGGTAATTCACCCCTCCACTTT.

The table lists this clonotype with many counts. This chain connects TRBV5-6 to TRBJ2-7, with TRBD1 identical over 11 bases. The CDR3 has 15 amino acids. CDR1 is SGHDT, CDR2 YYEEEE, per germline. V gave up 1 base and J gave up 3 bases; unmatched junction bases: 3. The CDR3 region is CASSLRGQGVYEQYF. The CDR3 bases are TGTGCCAGCAGCTTGCGGGGACAGGGGGTCTACGAGCAGTACTTC.

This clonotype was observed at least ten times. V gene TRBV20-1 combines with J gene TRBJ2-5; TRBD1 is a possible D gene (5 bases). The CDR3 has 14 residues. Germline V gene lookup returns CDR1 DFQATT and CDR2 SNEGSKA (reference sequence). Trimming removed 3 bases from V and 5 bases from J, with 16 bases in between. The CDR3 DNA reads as TGCAGTGCTAGGGATGATCAGGGCCTGGAGACCCAGTACTTC. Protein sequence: CSARDDQGLETQYF.

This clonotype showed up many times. This chain's CDR3 is CASSGLTVADGYEQYF. CDR3 nucleotide sequence: TGTGCCAGCAGTGGACTCACGGTGGCGGACGGCTACGAGCAGTACTTC. The rearrangement uses TRBV28 and TRBJ2-7; a weak D match, TRBD2 (5 bases). The germline gives CDR1 MDHEN, CDR2 SYDVKM. The CDR3 contains 16 residues. Trimming stripped 5 bases from V and 3 bases from J, with 20 bases between.

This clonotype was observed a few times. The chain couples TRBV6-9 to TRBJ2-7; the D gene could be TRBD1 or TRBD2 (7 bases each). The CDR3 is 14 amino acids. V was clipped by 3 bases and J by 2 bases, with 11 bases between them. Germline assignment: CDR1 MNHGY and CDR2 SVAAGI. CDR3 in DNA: TGTGCCAGCAGTTACAGGGGGGGCACCTACGAGCAGTACTTC. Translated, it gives CASSYRGGTYEQYF.